The present TCR beta chain was sequenced within a study of cytomegalovirus exposure and HLA in healthy donors. Study-wide points: It is likely that the observed cluster of highly shared sequence variants was a sequencing artifact. The study carried out a later analysis of TCR beta sequences. It associated around 17,000 of them with specific HLA alleles at a false discovery rate of 0.05. Altogether, 160 or so TCR beta chains were recorded as cytomegalovirus-associated.

The primer mix had 60 Vbeta and 13 Jbeta primers. Original analysis: In a later analysis, of 80 million to 90 million unique beta chains, some 10 million appeared in at least two donors. TCRdb's table, derived via immunoSEQ multiplex PCR, lists solely in-frame clones and lacks some. The V and J calls and clone size come from that table; D and trimming were worked out from the DNA. Of about 180,000 clones listed, around 80% are singletons. Unmatched junction bases numbered 5, after V lost 3 bases and J lost 0 bases. CDR1 and CDR2 from the germline V gene are LGHNA and YNFKEQ. The CDR3 contains 17 residues. As for this clone: As yet, its antigen is unknown.

The chain has TRBV4-2 and TRBJ2-7; 13 nucleotides agree with TRBD2. Material for sequencing was PBMCs. This clonotype was sampled from a man aged 35-49 years in good health and CMV-seronegative. DNA for the CDR3: TGTGCCAGCAGCCAGGGGACTAGCGGGACTCCCTCCTACGAGCAGTACTTC. Its translation: CASSQGTSGTPSYEQYF.